This T cell receptor beta chain was identified in a study of CXCR3-negative and CXCR3-positive naive CD8 T cells. 5' RACE that incorporated UMI labels was used to prepare the TRB cDNA libraries. TCRdb re-called the 5' RACE reads; one entry per CDR3 protein, DNA not given. The table counts fewer than 80,000 distinct CDR3 sequences; about 4.5% lies in the top ten. The CDR3 covers 17 residues. Germline V gene sequence: CDR1 SGHKS, CDR2 YYEKEE (reference sequence). The V gene is TRBV5-5, the J gene TRBJ2-5; TCRdb outputs TRBD1, but without DNA this stays unchecked. The origin of this receptor is a human donor in good health. Some clones in this sample may be carry-over from other donors' samples. Sequencing input: naive CXCR3- CD8+ T cells from blood. Subset of the sample: CD45RO-CCR7+CD27+CD95- naive CD8+ T cells lacking CXCR3 (TNR3-). This chain's CDR3 is CASSFHTRTGGVETQYF.